The 27 T cell receptor beta chains reported below all come from one sample, sequenced in a study of shared T cell receptors in the human thymus. Generated by immunoSEQ multiplex PCR, the TCRdb table keeps only in-frame clones and is missing some. Among almost 550,000 clones, around 78% were seen once, and the ten largest hold about 0.014%. The same specimen was also included in a second study, on human thymus T cells.

Sequences were obtained from thymocytes. Source of these receptors: a boy under three years old with a congenital heart defect.

The chain recombines TRBV27 with TRBJ2-2; D is perhaps TRBD1 (5 bases). The germline gives CDR1 MNHEY, CDR2 SMNVEV (reference sequence). V was shortened by 2 bases and J by 12 bases, with 19 bases between the two germline ends. CDR3 size: 15 residues. CDR3 DNA sequence: TGTGCCAGCAGTTTAAACCCCGTCCGGGCAGGGAAGCTGTTTTTT. Residues: CASSLNPVRAGKLFF.

This clone was seen more than once but under ten times. The V call is TRBV4-3, the J call TRBJ2-1; 8 bases line up with TRBD2. The CDR3 has 16 residues. Germline CDR1 LGHNA, CDR2 YSLEER. The trim removed 0 bases at V and 4 bases at J, leaving 5 bases unmatched. CDR3 loop: CASSQELAGQYNEQFF. The DNA of the CDR3 is TGCGCCAGCAGCCAAGAGTTAGCGGGGCAATACAATGAGCAGTTCTTC.

This chain uses TRBV9 with TRBJ2-2; 7 nucleotides align to TRBD2. Unmatched junction bases numbered 6, after V lost 3 bases and J lost 1 base. Germline V gene sequence: CDR1 SGDLS, CDR2 YYNGEE. This CDR3 spans 16 amino acids. Here the CDR3 DNA reads TGTGCCAGCAGCGCGCGGGACTACGGGAACACCGGGGAGCTGTTTTTT. Translation gives CASSARDYGNTGELFF.

The chain is built from TRBV4-2 and TRBJ1-5; tentatively, D is TRBD1 (5 bases). The germline V gene encodes CDR1 LGHNA and CDR2 YNFKEQ. The germline V and J ends were trimmed by 0 bases and 9 bases, with 18 bases remaining between them. This CDR3 region has 16 residues. CDR3 nucleotide sequence: TGTGCCAGCAGCCAAGAAGGTGGTCGGGGGGAGTGGCCCCAGCATTTT. This gives the protein CASSQEGGRGEWPQHF.

This chain links TRBV4-2 with TRBJ2-1; 15 nucleotides line up with TRBD2. The junction had 11 bases not matched to a gene; V was cut back by 4 bases and J by 7 bases. This CDR3 has 18 amino acids. From germline, CDR1 is LGHNA and CDR2 YNFKEQ. Here the CDR3 reads CASSPNYTGTSGRNEQFF. The CDR3 DNA follows: TGTGCCAGCAGCCCAAATTACACCGGGACTAGCGGGAGGAATGAGCAGTTCTTC.

The chain has TRBV4-3 and TRBJ1-1; possibly TRBD1 for D (6 bases). Germline V gene sequence: CDR1 LGHNA, CDR2 YSLEER. V was shortened by 3 bases and J by 1 base, with 12 bases between the two germline ends. This CDR3 has 15 amino acids. CDR3 nucleotide sequence: TGCGCCAGCAGCCAGTCACAGGGACGGAACACTGAAGCTTTCTTT. Translation: CASSQSQGRNTEAFF.

The chain couples TRBV7-3 to TRBJ1-2; D gene uncertain. V was shortened by 2 bases and J by 4 bases, with 11 bases between the two germline ends. The CDR3 is 14 amino acids. Germline CDR1 reads SGHTA; CDR2 reads FQGTGA. CDR3 coding DNA: TGTGCCAGCAGCTTACGGGCGGAGGGCTATGGCTACACCTTC. Translating gives CASSLRAEGYGYTF.

The chain employs TRBV4-2 and TRBJ2-6, with unresolved D. This CDR3 has 15 amino acids. The V gene lost 5 bases and the J gene lost 1 base, with 9 bases spanning the gap. Germline lookup yields CDR1 LGHNA and CDR2 YNFKEQ. In nucleotides, the CDR3 is TGTGCCAGCAGCAATGGCCTTTCTGGGGCCAACGTCCTGACTTTC. It encodes CASSNGLSGANVLTF.

The rearrangement links TRBV18 to TRBJ2-5, with TRBD1 matching 12 bases. This CDR3 has 14 residues. Germline values: CDR1 KGHSH, CDR2 LQKENI. V lost 6 bases to trimming and J lost 3 bases; unmatched junction nucleotides: 2. CDR3 residues: CASSGTGGEETQYF. Written as DNA, the CDR3 is TGTGCCAGCTCTGGGACAGGGGGCGAAGAGACCCAGTACTTC.

This chain uses TRBV14 with TRBJ2-3; weak D call: TRBD1 (6 bases). The CDR3 length is 17 residues. V was shortened by 1 base and J by 2 bases, with 16 bases between the two germline ends. CDR1 SGHDN and CDR2 FVKESK come from the germline V gene. The CDR3 bases are TGTGCCAGCAGCCAAGGGGCAGGGGAAGGACACACAGATACGCAGTATTTT. This gives the protein CASSQGAGEGHTDTQYF. Together with reference TRBV14 and TRBJ2-3, the CDR3 gives the full variable domain: EAGVTQFPSHSVIEKGQTVTLRCDPISGHDNLYWYRRVMGKEIKFLLHFVKESKQDESGMPNNRFLAERTGGTYSTLKVQPAELEDSGVYFCASSQGAGEGHTDTQYFGPGTRLTVL.

The rearrangement links TRBV19 to TRBJ2-3; TRBD2 agrees at 11 bases. The CDR3 length is 15 residues. CDR1 is LNHDA and CDR2 is SQIVND in the germline V gene (reference sequence). J gave up 5 bases and V 6 bases, and 7 bases lay outside the gene matches. CDR3: CASRITSGRVDTQYF. The CDR3 DNA reads TGTGCCAGTAGGATAACTAGCGGGAGAGTAGATACGCAGTATTTT.

The chain is built from TRBV5-1 and TRBJ2-3; D is possibly TRBD2 (5 bases). Trimming pared 2 bases from V and 2 bases from J, leaving 15 bases between. Looked up from germline, CDR1 is SGHRS and CDR2 is YFSETQ. The CDR3 spans 16 residues. This CDR3 reads CASSFKISGNTDTQYF. The CDR3, as DNA: TGCGCCAGCAGCTTCAAGATAAGCGGAAACACAGATACGCAGTATTTT. Variable domain in full (rest from reference TRBV5-1 and TRBJ2-3): KAGVTQTPRYLIKTRGQQVTLSCSPISGHRSVSWYQQTPGQGLQFLFEYFSETQRNKGNFPGRFSGRQFSNSRSEMNVSTLELGDSALYLCASSFKISGNTDTQYFGPGTRLTVL.

A note on this clone: In the same sample, other DNA sequences code for this CDR3. The chain links TRBV9 to TRBJ2-7; no reliable D call. CDR3 length equals 14 residues. Germline V gene sequence: CDR1 SGDLS, CDR2 YYNGEE. Deletions cut 0 bases from V and 3 bases from J, with 10 bases between. The CDR3 bases are TGTGCCAGCAGCGTAGAATCCGGAGACTACGAGCAGTACTTC. It translates to CASSVESGDYEQYF.

V gene TRBV6-4 combines with J gene TRBJ1-5, with D unresolved. CDR3 length: 13 amino acids. Trimming pared 3 bases from V and 4 bases from J, leaving 7 bases between. Germline V lookup: CDR1 MRHNA, CDR2 SNTAGT. The chain's CDR3 is CASSEAVNQPQHF. The CDR3 nucleotides read TGTGCCAGCAGTGAGGCAGTTAATCAGCCCCAGCATTTT.

The V and J genes are TRBV15 and TRBJ2-2, with TRBD1 matching over 8 bases. Germline-derived CDR1 and CDR2 are LNHNV and YYDKDF (reference sequence). There are 17 residues in the CDR3. Germline trimming cut 1 base from V and 4 bases from J; bases unmatched to any gene: 8. The CDR3 sequence is CATSRGTRQGSTGELFF. Here the CDR3 DNA reads TGTGCCACCAGCAGAGGAACTCGACAGGGGAGCACCGGGGAGCTGTTTTTT.

This chain joins TRBV7-2 and TRBJ1-2, with D possibly matching TRBD1 (6 bases). Trimming stripped 2 bases from V and 4 bases from J, with 11 bases between. Germline-derived CDR1 and CDR2 are SGHTA and FQGNSA. The CDR3 contains 14 residues. The CDR3 reads CASSLMRGFYGYTF. In nucleotides, the CDR3 is TGTGCCAGCAGCTTAATGAGGGGGTTCTATGGCTACACCTTC. Full variable domain (missing parts from reference TRBV7-2 and TRBJ1-2): GAGVSQSPSNKVTEKGKDVELRCDPISGHTALYWYRQSLGQGLEFLIYFQGNSAPDKSGLPSDRFSAERTGGSVSTLTIQRTQQEDSAVYLCASSLMRGFYGYTFGSGTRLTVV.

J is TRBJ2-7 and V is TRBV6-5; 7 bases are a match to TRBD2. This CDR3 region has 15 residues. The V gene's germline CDR1 is MNHEY and CDR2 SVGAGI. Unmatched junction bases numbered 9, after V lost 2 bases and J lost 5 bases. Written as DNA, the CDR3 is TGTGCCAGCAGTTACCTGACTAGCATCGTCCACGAGCAGTACTTC. Translation: CASSYLTSIVHEQYF.

This clone is a singleton in its sample. The chain combines TRBV6-1 with TRBJ1-1, with D hard to call. Germline V lookup: CDR1 MNHNS, CDR2 SASEGT. This CDR3 comprises 13 residues. V was cut by 2 bases and J by 2 bases, with 6 bases left in between. CDR3 sequence: CASSETSNTEAFF. In nucleotides, the CDR3 is TGTGCCAGCAGTGAAACGAGTAACACTGAAGCTTTCTTT.

This clone was found once. The same CDR3 also results from other DNA sequences found in this sample. This rearrangement joins TRBV9 to TRBJ1-1; D unclear. V lost 1 base and J 1 base, leaving 5 bases between the germline ends. The CDR3 has 13 amino acids. Per germline, CDR1 SGDLS and CDR2 YYNGEE. CDR3 coding DNA: TGTGCCAGCAGCGTACGGGGGAACACTGAAGCTTTCTTT. Translation gives CASSVRGNTEAFF.

This chain links TRBV7-3 with TRBJ2-6; 8 nucleotides match TRBD1. V lost 6 bases, J lost 0 bases, and 10 bases stayed unmatched. This CDR3 is 18 amino acids long. Germline V gives CDR1 SGHTA, CDR2 FQGTGA. In DNA form, the CDR3 reads TGTGCCAGCAGTCTCCGGGGGACAGGCCTCTCTGGGGCCAACGTCCTGACTTTC. Translation gives CASSLRGTGLSGANVLTF.

The CDR3: CASSLGLAGVTYEQYF. In DNA, the CDR3 is TGCGCCAGCAGCTTGGGACTAGCGGGAGTTACCTACGAGCAGTACTTC. The gene calls are TRBV5-1 and TRBJ2-7, with 12 bases lining up with TRBD2. J was trimmed by 2 bases and V by 0 bases; bases with no gene match: 3. The CDR3 consists of 16 residues. Germline V gene data show CDR1 as SGHRS and CDR2 as YFSETQ.

The V and J genes are TRBV5-5 and TRBJ2-3, with 8 bases identical to TRBD1. Germline assignment: CDR1 SGHKS and CDR2 YYEKEE (reference sequence). V lost 0 bases to trimming and J lost 1 base; unmatched junction nucleotides: 4. The CDR3 length is 16 residues. The CDR3 region is CASSLAGTGGTDTQYF. In DNA, the CDR3 is TGTGCCAGCAGCTTGGCGGGGACAGGAGGCACAGATACGCAGTATTTT.

This clone has a single count. J is TRBJ2-7 and V is TRBV5-8; D gene ambiguous. Germline V gives CDR1 SGHTS, CDR2 YDEGEE. The germline V and J ends were trimmed by 0 bases and 0 bases, with 13 bases remaining between them. The CDR3 contains 16 residues. This CDR3 is CASSLVPQQRSYEQYF. The CDR3 DNA reads TGTGCCAGCAGCTTGGTTCCCCAGCAGCGCTCCTACGAGCAGTACTTC.

This clone was seen a single time. This chain connects TRBV6-1 to TRBJ2-2; 7 bases are shared with TRBD2. The V gene's germline CDR1 is MNHNS and CDR2 SASEGT. With V trimmed by 2 bases and J by 0 bases, 9 bases remained unmatched. The CDR3 runs 18 residues. The CDR3 DNA is TGTGCCAGCAGTGAATCGGCTAGCGGCCCCGCGAACACCGGGGAGCTGTTTTTT. Amino acid sequence: CASSESASGPANTGELFF.

The chain has TRBV2 and TRBJ1-2, with a tentative D call TRBD1 (6 bases). The V end was cut by 11 bases, the J end by 2 bases, with 18 bases between. Germline CDR1 SNHLY, CDR2 FYNNEI. The CDR3 length is 14 residues. This chain's CDR3 is CAGHRAARNYGYTF. CDR3 sequence (DNA): TGTGCCGGACACAGGGCTGCGAGAAACTATGGCTACACCTTC.

This chain uses TRBV11-2 with TRBJ2-5, with TRBD2 identical over 9 bases. The CDR3 sequence is 15 residues long. Germline values: CDR1 SGHAT, CDR2 FQNNGV. V lost 3 bases to trimming and J lost 5 bases; unmatched junction nucleotides: 7. The CDR3 protein is CASSFSGRGGETQYF. CDR3 bases: TGTGCCAGCAGCTTTAGCGGGAGAGGGGGGGAGACCCAGTACTTC.

The chain carries TRBV4-3 and TRBJ1-1; 7 bases are shared with TRBD1. V gave up 1 base and J gave up 1 base; unmatched junction bases: 0. From germline, CDR1 is LGHNA and CDR2 YSLEER. The CDR3 has 14 amino acids. In DNA, the CDR3 is TGCGCCAGCAGCCAAGGGGACAGGAACACTGAAGCTTTCTTT. Its protein is CASSQGDRNTEAFF.